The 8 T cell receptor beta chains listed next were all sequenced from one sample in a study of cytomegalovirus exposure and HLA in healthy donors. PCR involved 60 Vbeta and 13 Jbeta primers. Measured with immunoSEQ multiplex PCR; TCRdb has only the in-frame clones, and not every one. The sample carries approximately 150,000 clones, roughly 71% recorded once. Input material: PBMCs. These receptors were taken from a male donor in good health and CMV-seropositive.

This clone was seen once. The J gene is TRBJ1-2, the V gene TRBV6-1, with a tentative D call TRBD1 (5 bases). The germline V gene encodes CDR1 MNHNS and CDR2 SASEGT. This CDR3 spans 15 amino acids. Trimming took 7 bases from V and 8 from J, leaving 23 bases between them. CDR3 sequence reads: CASIPTRTGLVGYTF. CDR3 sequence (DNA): TGTGCCAGCATCCCGACTAGAACGGGGCTCGTAGGCTACACCTTC.

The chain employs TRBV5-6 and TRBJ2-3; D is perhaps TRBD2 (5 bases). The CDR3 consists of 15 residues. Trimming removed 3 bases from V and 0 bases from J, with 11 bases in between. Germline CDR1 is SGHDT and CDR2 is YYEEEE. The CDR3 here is CASSSGFGSTDTQYF. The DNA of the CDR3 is TGTGCCAGCAGCTCGGGATTTGGCAGCACAGATACGCAGTATTTT. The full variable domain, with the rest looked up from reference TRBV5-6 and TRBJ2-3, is DAGVTQSPTHLIKTRGQQVTLRCSPKSGHDTVSWYQQALGQGPQFIFQYYEEEERQRGNFPDRFSGHQFPNYSSELNVNALLLGDSALYLCASSSGFGSTDTQYFGPGTRLTVL.

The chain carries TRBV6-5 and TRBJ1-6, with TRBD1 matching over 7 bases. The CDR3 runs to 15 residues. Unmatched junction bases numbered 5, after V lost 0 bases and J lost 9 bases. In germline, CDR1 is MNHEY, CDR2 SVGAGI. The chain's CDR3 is CASSYSGRGTSPLHF. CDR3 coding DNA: TGTGCCAGCAGTTACTCGGGCAGGGGGACTTCACCCCTCCACTTT.

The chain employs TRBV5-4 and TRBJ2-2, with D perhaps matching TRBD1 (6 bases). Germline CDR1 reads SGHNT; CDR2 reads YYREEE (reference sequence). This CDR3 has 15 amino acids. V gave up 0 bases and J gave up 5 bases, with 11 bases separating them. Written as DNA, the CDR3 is TGTGCCAGCAGCTTGGGGGGGCGTGGGACCGGGGAGCTGTTTTTT. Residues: CASSLGGRGTGELFF.

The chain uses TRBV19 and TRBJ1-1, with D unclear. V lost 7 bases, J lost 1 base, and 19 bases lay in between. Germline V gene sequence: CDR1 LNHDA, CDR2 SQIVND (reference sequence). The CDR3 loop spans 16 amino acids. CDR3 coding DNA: TGTGCCAGTAACGGAGGCGTGGGTCTATGGAACACTGAAGCTTTCTTT. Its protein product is CASNGGVGLWNTEAFF.

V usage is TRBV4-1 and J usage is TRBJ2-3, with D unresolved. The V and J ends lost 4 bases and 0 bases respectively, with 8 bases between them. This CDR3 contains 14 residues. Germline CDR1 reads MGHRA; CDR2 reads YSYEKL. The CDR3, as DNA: TGCGCCAGCAGCCTTATATCTAGCACAGATACGCAGTATTTT. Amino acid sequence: CASSLISSTDTQYF.

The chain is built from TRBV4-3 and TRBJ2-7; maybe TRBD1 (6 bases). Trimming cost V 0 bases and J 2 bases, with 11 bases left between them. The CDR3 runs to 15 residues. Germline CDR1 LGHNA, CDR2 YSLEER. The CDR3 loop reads CASSQEGPGAYEQYF. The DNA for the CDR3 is TGCGCCAGCAGCCAAGAAGGGCCAGGGGCCTACGAGCAGTACTTC.

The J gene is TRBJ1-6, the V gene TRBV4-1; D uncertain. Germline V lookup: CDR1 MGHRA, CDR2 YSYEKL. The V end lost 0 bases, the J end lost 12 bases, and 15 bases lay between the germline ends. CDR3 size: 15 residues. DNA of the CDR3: TGCGCCAGCAGCCAAGATGATACCAGTTCGATACCCCTCCACTTT. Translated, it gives CASSQDDTSSIPLHF.